Included here is one TCR beta chain sequence, with context. The antigen remains unidentified. Trimming cost V 2 bases and J 3 bases, with 11 bases left between them. Germline CDR1 is SGHRS and CDR2 is YFSETQ. The CDR3 contains 14 residues. After isolation, RNA underwent reverse transcription to generate cDNA as the sequencing template. Clones were read by immunoSEQ multiplex PCR, and TCRdb kept only the in-frame ones, dropping some. The sample records 150,000 to 250,000 clones, roughly three fifths being singletons. This sample was included in a study of CD8+ T cells in alopecia areata. Treatment specified: oral pan-JAK inhibitor, 5-10 mg twice daily. CD4+ and CD8+ T cells were sorted from PBMCs. Study-level findings and limits: Tofacitinib significantly lowered scalp clonality and expanded CD8+ clones among the top 100. Mice showed clearer TCR sharing than patients did, a gap that was possibly HLA-related. Normal scalp had lower clonality than lesional scalp, with alopecia totalis/universalis lesions showing this most strongly.

Sequencing used CD4+ T cells sorted from blood, obtained at week 4, from a patient treated with tofacitinib. The chain has TRBV5-1 and TRBJ1-2; possible D gene TRBD1, 5 bases. This clonotype was sampled from a human donor with alopecia areata. For the CDR3, the DNA is TGCGCCAGCAGCTTTGAGACAGTATACTATGGCTACACCTTC. This codes for CASSFETVYYGYTF.